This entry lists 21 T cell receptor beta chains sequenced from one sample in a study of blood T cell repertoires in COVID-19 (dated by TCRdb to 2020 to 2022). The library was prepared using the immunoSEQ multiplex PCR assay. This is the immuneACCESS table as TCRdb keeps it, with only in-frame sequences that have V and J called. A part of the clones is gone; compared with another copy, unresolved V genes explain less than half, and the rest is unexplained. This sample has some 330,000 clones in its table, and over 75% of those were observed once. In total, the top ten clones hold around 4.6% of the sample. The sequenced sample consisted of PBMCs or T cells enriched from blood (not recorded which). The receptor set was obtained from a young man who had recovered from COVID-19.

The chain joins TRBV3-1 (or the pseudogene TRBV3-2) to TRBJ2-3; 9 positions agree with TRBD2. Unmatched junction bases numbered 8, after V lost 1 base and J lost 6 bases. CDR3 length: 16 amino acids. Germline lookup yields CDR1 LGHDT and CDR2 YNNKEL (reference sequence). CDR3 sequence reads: CASSQVRAGGMDTQYF. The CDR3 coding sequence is TGTGCCAGCAGCCAAGTTCGAGCGGGGGGCATGGATACGCAGTATTTT.

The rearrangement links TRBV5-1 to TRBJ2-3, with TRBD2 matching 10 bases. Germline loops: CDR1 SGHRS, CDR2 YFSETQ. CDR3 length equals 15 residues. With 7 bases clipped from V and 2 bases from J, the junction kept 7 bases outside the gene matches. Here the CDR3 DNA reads TGCGCCAGCCTAATTCTAGCGGGGGCCACAGATACGCAGTATTTT. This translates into CASLILAGATDTQYF.

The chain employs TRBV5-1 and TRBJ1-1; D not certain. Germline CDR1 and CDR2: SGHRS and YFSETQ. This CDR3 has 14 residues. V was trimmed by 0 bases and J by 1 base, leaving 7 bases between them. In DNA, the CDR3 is TGCGCCAGCAGCTTGGCTACAGCGAACACTGAAGCTTTCTTT. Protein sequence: CASSLATANTEAFF.

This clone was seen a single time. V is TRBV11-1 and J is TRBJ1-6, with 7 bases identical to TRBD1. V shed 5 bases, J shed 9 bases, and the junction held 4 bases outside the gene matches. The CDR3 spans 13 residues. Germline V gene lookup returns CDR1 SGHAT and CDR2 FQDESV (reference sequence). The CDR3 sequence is CASSPRQGSPLHF. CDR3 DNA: TGTGCCAGCAGCCCGCGACAGGGTTCACCCCTCCACTTT.

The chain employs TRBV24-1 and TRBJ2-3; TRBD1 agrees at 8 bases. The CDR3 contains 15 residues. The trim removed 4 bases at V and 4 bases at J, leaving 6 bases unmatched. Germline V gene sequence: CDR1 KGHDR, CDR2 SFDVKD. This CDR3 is CATSDRGQVPDTQYF. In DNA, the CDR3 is TGTGCCACCAGTGACCGGGGACAGGTTCCAGATACGCAGTATTTT.

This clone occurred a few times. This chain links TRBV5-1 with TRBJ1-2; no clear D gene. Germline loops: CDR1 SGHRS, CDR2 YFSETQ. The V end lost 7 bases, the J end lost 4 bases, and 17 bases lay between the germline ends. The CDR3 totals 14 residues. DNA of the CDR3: TGCGCCAGCCAAGCAGGAGGGCAAAGCTATGGCTACACCTTC. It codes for CASQAGGQSYGYTF. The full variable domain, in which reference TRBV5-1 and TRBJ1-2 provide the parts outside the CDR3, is KAGVTQTPRYLIKTRGQQVTLSCSPISGHRSVSWYQQTPGQGLQFLFEYFSETQRNKGNFPGRFSGRQFSNSRSEMNVSTLELGDSALYLCASQAGGQSYGYTFGSGTRLTVV.

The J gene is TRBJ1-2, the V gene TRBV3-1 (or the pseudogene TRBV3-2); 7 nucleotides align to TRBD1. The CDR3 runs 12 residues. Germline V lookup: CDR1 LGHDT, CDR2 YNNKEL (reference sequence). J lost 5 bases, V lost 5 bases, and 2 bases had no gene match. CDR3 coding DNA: TGTGCCAGCAGCGCGACAGGGTATGGCTACACCTTC. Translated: CASSATGYGYTF.

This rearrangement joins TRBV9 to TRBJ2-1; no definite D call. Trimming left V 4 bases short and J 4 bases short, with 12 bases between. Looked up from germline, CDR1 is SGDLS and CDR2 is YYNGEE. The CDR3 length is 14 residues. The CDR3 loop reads CASSPLVVYNEQFF. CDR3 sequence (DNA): TGTGCCAGCAGCCCCCTGGTAGTTTACAATGAGCAGTTCTTC. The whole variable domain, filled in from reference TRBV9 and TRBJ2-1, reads DSGVTQTPKHLITATGQRVTLRCSPRSGDLSVYWYQQSLDQGLQFLIQYYNGEERAKGNILERFSAQQFPDLHSELNLSSLELGDSALYFCASSPLVVYNEQFFGPGTRLTVL.

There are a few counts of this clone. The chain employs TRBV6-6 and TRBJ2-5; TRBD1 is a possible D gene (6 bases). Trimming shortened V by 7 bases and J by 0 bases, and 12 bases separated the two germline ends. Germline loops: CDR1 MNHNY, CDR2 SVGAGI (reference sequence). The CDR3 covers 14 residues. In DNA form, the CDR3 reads TGTGCCAGCACCACGAGGGGGAACCAAGAGACCCAGTACTTC. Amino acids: CASTTRGNQETQYF.

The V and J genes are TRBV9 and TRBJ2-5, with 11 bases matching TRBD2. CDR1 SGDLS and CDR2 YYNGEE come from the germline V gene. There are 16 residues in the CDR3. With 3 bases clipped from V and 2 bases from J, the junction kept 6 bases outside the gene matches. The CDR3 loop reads CASSARIAGGQETQYF. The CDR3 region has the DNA TGTGCCAGCAGCGCCCGAATAGCGGGAGGGCAAGAGACCCAGTACTTC.

The CDR3: CAISESSGTNTGELFF. In nucleotides, the CDR3 is TGTGCCATCAGTGAGTCCAGCGGGACGAACACCGGGGAGCTGTTTTTT. The gene calls are TRBV10-3 and TRBJ2-2; 7 nucleotides line up with TRBD2. Trimming cost V 0 bases and J 0 bases; bases outside gene matches: 1. Germline CDR1 ENHRY, CDR2 SYGVKD. This CDR3 is built from 16 residues.

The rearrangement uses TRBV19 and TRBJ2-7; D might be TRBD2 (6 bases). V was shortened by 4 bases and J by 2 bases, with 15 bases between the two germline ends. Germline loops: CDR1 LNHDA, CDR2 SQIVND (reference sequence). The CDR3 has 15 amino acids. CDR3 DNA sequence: TGTGCCAGTAGTAGGGAGGCGGGACGGACCTACGAGCAGTACTTC. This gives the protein CASSREAGRTYEQYF.

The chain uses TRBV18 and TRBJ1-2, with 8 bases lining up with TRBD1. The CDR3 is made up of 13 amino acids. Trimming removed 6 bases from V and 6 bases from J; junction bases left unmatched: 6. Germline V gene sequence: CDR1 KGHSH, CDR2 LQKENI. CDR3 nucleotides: TGTGCCAGCTCTTCGGACAGGGCTGATGGCTACACCTTC. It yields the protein CASSSDRADGYTF.

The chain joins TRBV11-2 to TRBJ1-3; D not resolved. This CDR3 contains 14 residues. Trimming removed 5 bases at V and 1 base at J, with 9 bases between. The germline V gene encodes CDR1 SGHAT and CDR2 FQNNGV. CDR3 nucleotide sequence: TGTGCCAGCAGCCGAACTGAATCTGGAAACACCATATATTTT. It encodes CASSRTESGNTIYF. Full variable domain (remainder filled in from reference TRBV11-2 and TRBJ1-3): EAGVAQSPRYKIIEKRQSVAFWCNPISGHATLYWYQQILGQGPKLLIQFQNNGVVDDSQLPKDRFSAERLKGVDSTLKIQPAKLEDSAVYLCASSRTESGNTIYFGEGSWLTVV.

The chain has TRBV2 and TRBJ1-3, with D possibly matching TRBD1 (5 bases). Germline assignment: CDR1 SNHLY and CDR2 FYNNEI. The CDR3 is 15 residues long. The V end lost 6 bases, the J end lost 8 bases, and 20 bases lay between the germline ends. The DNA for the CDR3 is TGTGCCAGCAGCCCCCGGGACTTTCGATGGGACACCATATATTTT. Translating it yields CASSPRDFRWDTIYF.

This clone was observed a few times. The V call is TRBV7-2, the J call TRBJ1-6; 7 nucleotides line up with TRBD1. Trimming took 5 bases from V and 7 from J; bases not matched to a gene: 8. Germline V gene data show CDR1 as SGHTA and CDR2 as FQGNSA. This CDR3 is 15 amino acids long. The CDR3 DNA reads TGTGCCAGCAGCCCGACGACAGGGTTGAATTCACCCCTCCACTTT. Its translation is CASSPTTGLNSPLHF.

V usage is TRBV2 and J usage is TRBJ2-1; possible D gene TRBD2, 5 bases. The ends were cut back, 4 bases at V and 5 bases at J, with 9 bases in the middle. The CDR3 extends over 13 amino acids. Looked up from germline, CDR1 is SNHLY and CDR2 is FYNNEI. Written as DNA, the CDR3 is TGTGCCAGCAGTGTACGAGGGAACAATGAGCAGTTCTTC. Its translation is CASSVRGNNEQFF.

The CDR3 sequence: CASSLALAGGVNTEAFF. The CDR3 region has the DNA TGCGCCAGCAGCTTGGCACTAGCGGGGGGCGTGAACACTGAAGCTTTCTTT. This chain links TRBV5-1 with TRBJ1-1; D possibly corresponds to TRBD1 (6 bases). Germline V gene lookup returns CDR1 SGHRS and CDR2 YFSETQ. CDR3 size: 17 residues. V shed 0 bases and J shed 0 bases, with 15 bases lying between them.

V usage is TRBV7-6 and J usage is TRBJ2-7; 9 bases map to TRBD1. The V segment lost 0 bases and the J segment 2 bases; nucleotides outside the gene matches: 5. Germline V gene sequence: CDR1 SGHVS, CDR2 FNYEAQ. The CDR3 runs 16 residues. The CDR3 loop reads CASSLAGQGSAYEQYF. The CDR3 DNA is TGTGCCAGCAGCTTAGCGGGACAGGGCTCGGCCTACGAGCAGTACTTC.

CDR3 protein: CASSLRGSDTGELFF. For the CDR3, the DNA is TGTGCCAGCAGCCTGAGAGGGTCTGACACCGGGGAGCTGTTTTTT. The gene calls are TRBV28 and TRBJ2-2, with D perhaps TRBD2 (5 bases). The CDR3 loop spans 15 amino acids. Germline V gene data show CDR1 as MDHEN and CDR2 as SYDVKM. Trimming pared 6 bases from V and 3 bases from J, leaving 14 bases between.

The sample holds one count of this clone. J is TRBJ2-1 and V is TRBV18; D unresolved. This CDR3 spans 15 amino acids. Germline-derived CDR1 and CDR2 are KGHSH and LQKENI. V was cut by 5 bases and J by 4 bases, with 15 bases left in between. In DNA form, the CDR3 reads TGTGCCAGCTCAAACCAAGCGAGCCCTTACAATGAGCAGTTCTTC. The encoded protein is CASSNQASPYNEQFF. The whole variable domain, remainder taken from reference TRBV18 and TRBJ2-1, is NAGVMQNPRHLVRRRGQEARLRCSPMKGHSHVYWYRQLPEEGLKFMVYLQKENIIDESGMPKERFSAEFPKEGPSILRIQQVVRGDSAAYFCASSNQASPYNEQFFGPGTRLTVL.